This T cell receptor beta chain was obtained from a study of blood T cell repertoires in COVID-19. Here immunoSEQ multiplex PCR was the method, and the copy in TCRdb shows in-frame clones only, minus some. Of under 65,000 clones in the sample, more than 75% were seen once. Trimming stripped 1 base from V and 9 bases from J, with 9 bases between. The CDR3 sequence is 12 residues long. The germline V gene has CDR1 SGHAT and CDR2 FQNNGV. The receptor's source is a woman between 50 and 59 years old with acute COVID-19. V is TRBV11-2 and J is TRBJ1-2; D not certain. Material for sequencing was PBMCs or T cells enriched from blood (not recorded which). CDR3: CASSLAEESYTF. In DNA form, the CDR3 reads TGTGCCAGCAGCTTAGCCGAGGAGAGCTACACCTTC.